This entry lists 13 T cell receptor beta chains sequenced from one sample in a study of T-cell reconstitution after alpha-beta-depleted transplantation in children. TCRbeta library construction was performed incorporating unique molecular identifiers. TCRdb fed the PCR reads into MiXCR, producing one record per CDR3 protein. The profile covers some 440,000 distinct CDR3 sequences, with about a sixth appearing a single time and 25% to 35% taken by the ten largest. The sample was PBMCs, mostly from graft donor cells, taken 360 days after TCRalphabeta/CD19-depleted stem cell transplant. The receptors here all came from a boy in the first two years of life who had a stem cell transplant for Wiskott-Aldrich syndrome, so the T cells may come from the graft donor.

The V call is TRBV7-6, the J call TRBJ2-3; 9 nucleotides match TRBD2. The CDR3 totals 16 residues. V shed 2 bases and J 0 bases; nucleotides not matched to a gene: 3. CDR1 is SGHVS, CDR2 FNYEAQ, per germline. For the CDR3, the DNA is TGTGCCAGCAGCTTACTAGCGGGAAGGAGCACAGATACGCAGTATTTT. Translating gives CASSLLAGRSTDTQYF.

This CDR3 is CASSQGARGRGNTEAFF. The CDR3 nucleotides are TGTGCCAGCAGCCAAGGAGCTAGAGGCAGGGGGAACACTGAAGCTTTCTTT. The chain joins TRBV4-2 to TRBJ1-1; perhaps TRBD1 as D (6 bases). V lost 1 base and J lost 1, with 16 bases in between. CDR1 and CDR2 (germline): LGHNA, YNFKEQ. The length of the CDR3 is 17 residues.

This clonotype appeared a few times. The V gene is TRBV6-2 or TRBV6-3, the J gene TRBJ2-4; D not resolved. The germline V gene encodes CDR1 MNHEY and CDR2 SVGEGT. This CDR3 region has 14 residues. The V end lost 2 bases, the J end lost 6 bases, and 11 bases lay between the germline ends. In nucleotides, the CDR3 is TGTGCCAGCAGTTACAGAGGCATAAGAAACATTCAGTACTTC. This translates into CASSYRGIRNIQYF.

This clonotype was seen more than once but under ten times. The chain joins TRBV9 to TRBJ1-5; the match to TRBD1 covers 7 bases. This CDR3 has 14 residues. Looked up from germline, CDR1 is SGDLS and CDR2 is YYNGEE. The V and J ends lost 3 bases and 6 bases, in that order; junction bases with no gene match: 6. The DNA for the CDR3 is TGTGCCAGCAGCGCCGCAGGGGGGAGTCAGCCCCAGCATTTT. Translating it yields CASSAAGGSQPQHF.

The rearrangement joins TRBV12-3 or TRBV12-4 to TRBJ2-3, with 11 bases that match TRBD2. This CDR3 spans 16 amino acids. With V trimmed by 5 bases and J by 7 bases, 11 bases remained unmatched. CDR3 amino acids: CASSPGLAEWRYTQYF. CDR3 coding DNA: TGTGCCAGCAGTCCGGGACTAGCGGAGTGGCGTTATACGCAGTATTTT.

This clonotype turned up a few times. The chain recombines TRBV12-3 or TRBV12-4 with TRBJ2-5, with 8 bases identical to TRBD2. Unmatched junction bases numbered 10, after V lost 2 bases and J lost 5 bases. The CDR3 has 16 residues. CDR3 sequence (DNA): TGTGCCAGCAGTTTATCAGCGGGAGCCCCTCTCGAGACCCAGTACTTC. The encoded protein is CASSLSAGAPLETQYF.

This clonotype was counted many times. This chain joins TRBV12-3 or TRBV12-4 and TRBJ2-1; D not certain. The CDR3 has 15 residues. Trimming took off 3 bases at V and 4 bases at J, with 13 bases between the two ends. Written as DNA, the CDR3 is TGTGCCAGCAGTTTGTCCGGGCGAGGTTACAATGAGCAGTTCTTC. It codes for CASSLSGRGYNEQFF.

V usage is TRBV6-4 and J usage is TRBJ2-2; 7 bases are shared with TRBD2. V was pared by 7 bases and J by 3 bases, with 5 bases of the junction left unmatched. From germline, CDR1 is MRHNA and CDR2 SNTAGT. This CDR3 has 14 residues. In nucleotides, the CDR3 is TGTGCCAGCACAAGACTAGCTCACACCGGGGAGCTGTTTTTT. It translates to CASTRLAHTGELFF.

This clonotype came up a few times. The chain joins TRBV5-1 to TRBJ2-7; D tentatively reads TRBD1 or TRBD2 (5 bases each). Trimming left V 4 bases short and J 7 bases short, with 21 bases between. This CDR3 is built from 15 residues. The V gene's germline CDR1 is SGHRS and CDR2 YFSETQ. The CDR3 coding sequence is TGCGCCAGCAGCGTAGGGACGACCTCGAGGGTGGAGCAGTACTTC. This translates into CASSVGTTSRVEQYF. The full variable domain, completed using reference TRBV5-1 and TRBJ2-7, is KAGVTQTPRYLIKTRGQQVTLSCSPISGHRSVSWYQQTPGQGLQFLFEYFSETQRNKGNFPGRFSGRQFSNSRSEMNVSTLELGDSALYLCASSVGTTSRVEQYFGPGTRLTVT.

This clonotype was counted a few times. The chain couples TRBV5-6 to TRBJ2-3, with 9 bases matching TRBD2. The CDR3 contains 14 residues. Unmatched junction bases numbered 3, after V lost 5 bases and J lost 2 bases. The germline V gene has CDR1 SGHDT and CDR2 YYEEEE. In nucleotides, the CDR3 is TGTGCCAGCAGTCGCGGGGGGGCCACAGATACGCAGTATTTT. It is translated as CASSRGGATDTQYF.

The chain is built from TRBV6-1 and TRBJ2-7, with TRBD2 identical over 11 bases. The CDR3 has 15 amino acids. The junction had 6 bases not matched to a gene; V was cut back by 6 bases and J by 2 bases. Germline V lookup: CDR1 MNHNS, CDR2 SASEGT. The CDR3 DNA reads TGTGCCAGCAGCCGACTAGCGGGGAAAACCTACGAGCAGTACTTC. It translates to CASSRLAGKTYEQYF.

The chain has TRBV7-9 and TRBJ1-5, with no clear D. The CDR3 is 12 amino acids. CDR1 and CDR2 (germline): SEHNR, FQNEAQ (reference sequence). V lost 3 bases and J lost 7, with 7 bases in between. In DNA, the CDR3 is TGTGCCAGCAGCTTCCTCCACCAGCCCCAGCATTTT. It codes for CASSFLHQPQHF.

This clonotype has ten or more counts. The chain carries TRBV12-3 or TRBV12-4 and TRBJ2-7; perhaps TRBD2 as D (5 bases). Deletions cut 3 bases from V and 7 bases from J, with 7 bases between. The CDR3 length is 11 residues. CDR3 sequence reads: CASSFRREQYF. In nucleotides, the CDR3 is TGTGCCAGCAGTTTCCGGAGGGAGCAGTACTTC.